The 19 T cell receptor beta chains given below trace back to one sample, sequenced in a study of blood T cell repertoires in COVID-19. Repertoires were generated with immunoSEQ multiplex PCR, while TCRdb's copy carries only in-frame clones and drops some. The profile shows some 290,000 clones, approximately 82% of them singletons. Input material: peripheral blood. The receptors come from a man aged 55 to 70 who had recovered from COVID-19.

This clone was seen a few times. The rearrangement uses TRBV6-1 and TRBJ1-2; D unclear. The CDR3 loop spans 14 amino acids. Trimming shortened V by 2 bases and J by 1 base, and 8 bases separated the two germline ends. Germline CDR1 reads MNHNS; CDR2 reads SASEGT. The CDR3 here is CASSEWYNNYGYTF. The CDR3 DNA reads TGTGCCAGCAGTGAATGGTACAATAACTATGGCTACACCTTC.

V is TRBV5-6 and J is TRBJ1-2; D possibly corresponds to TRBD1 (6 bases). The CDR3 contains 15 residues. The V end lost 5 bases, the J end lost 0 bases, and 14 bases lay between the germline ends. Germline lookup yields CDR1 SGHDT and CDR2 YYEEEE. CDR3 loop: CASRAQGLANYGYTF. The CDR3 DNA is TGTGCCAGCAGGGCCCAGGGGCTAGCTAACTATGGCTACACCTTC.

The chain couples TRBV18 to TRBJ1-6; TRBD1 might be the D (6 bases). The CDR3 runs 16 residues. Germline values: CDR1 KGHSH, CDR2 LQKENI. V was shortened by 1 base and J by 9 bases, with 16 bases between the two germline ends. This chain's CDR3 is CASSPLQQGESSPLHF. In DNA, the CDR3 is TGTGCCAGCTCACCACTACAACAGGGAGAGAGTTCACCCCTCCACTTT.

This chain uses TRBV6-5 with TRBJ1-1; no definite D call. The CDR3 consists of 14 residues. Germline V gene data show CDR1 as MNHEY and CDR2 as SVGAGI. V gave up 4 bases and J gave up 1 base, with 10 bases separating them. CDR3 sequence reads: CASSSTTANTEAFF. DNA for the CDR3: TGTGCCAGCAGTTCCACAACAGCGAACACTGAAGCTTTCTTT.

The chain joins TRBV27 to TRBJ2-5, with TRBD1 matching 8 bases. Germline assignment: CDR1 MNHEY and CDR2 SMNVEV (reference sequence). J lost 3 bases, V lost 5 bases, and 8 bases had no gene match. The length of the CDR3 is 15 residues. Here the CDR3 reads CASSPLQTGEETQYF. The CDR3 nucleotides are TGTGCCAGCAGTCCCCTCCAGACAGGGGAAGAGACCCAGTACTTC.

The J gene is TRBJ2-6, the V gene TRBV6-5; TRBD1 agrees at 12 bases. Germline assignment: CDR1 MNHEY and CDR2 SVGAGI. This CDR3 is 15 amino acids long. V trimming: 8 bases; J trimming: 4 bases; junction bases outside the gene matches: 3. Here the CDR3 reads CASRDRGLGANVLTF. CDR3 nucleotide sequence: TGTGCCAGCCGGGACAGGGGGCTGGGGGCCAACGTCCTGACTTTC.

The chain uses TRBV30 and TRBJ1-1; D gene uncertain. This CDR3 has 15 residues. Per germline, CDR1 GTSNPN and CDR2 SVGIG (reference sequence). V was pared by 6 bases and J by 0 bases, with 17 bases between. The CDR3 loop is CACILAGRLNTEAFF. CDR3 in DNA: TGTGCCTGTATCCTTGCTGGCAGGCTGAACACTGAAGCTTTCTTT. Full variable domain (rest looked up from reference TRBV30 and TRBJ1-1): SQTIHQWPATLVQPVGSPLSLECTVEGTSNPNLYWYRQAAGRGLQLLFYSVGIGQISSEVPQNLSASRPQDRQFILSSKKLLLSDSGFYLCACILAGRLNTEAFFGQGTRLTVV.

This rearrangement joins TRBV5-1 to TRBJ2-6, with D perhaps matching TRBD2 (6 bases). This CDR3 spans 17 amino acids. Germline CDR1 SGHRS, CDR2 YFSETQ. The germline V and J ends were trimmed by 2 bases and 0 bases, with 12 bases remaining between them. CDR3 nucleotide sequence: TGCGCCAGCAGCTTACGAGCGGGCTTCTCTGGGGCCAACGTCCTGACTTTC. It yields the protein CASSLRAGFSGANVLTF.

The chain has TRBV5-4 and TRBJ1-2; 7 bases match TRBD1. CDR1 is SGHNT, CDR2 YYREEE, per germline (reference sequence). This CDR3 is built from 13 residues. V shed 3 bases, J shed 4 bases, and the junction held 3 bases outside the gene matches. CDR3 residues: CASSSTGAYGYTF. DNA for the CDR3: TGTGCCAGCAGCTCCACAGGGGCCTATGGCTACACCTTC. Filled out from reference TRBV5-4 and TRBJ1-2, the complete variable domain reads ETGVTQSPTHLIKTRGQQVTLRCSSQSGHNTVSWYQQALGQGPQFIFQYYREEENGRGNFPPRFSGLQFPNYSSELNVNALELDDSALYLCASSSTGAYGYTFGSGTRLTVV.

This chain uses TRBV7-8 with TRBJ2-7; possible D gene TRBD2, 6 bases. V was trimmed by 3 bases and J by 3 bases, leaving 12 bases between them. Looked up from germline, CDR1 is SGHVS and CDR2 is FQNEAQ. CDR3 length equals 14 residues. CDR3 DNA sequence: TGTGCCAGCAGCTTGGGGGGTAGTCTCTACGAGCAGTACTTC. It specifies CASSLGGSLYEQYF.

CDR3 nucleotide sequence: TGCAGCGTTGGGGGACCTGACAATCTAGCGTTGAACACCGGGGAGCTGTTTTTT. Translation: CSVGGPDNLALNTGELFF. J is TRBJ2-2 and V is TRBV29-1; a possible D gene is TRBD2 (6 bases). The CDR3 length is 18 residues. Germline lookup yields CDR1 SQVTM and CDR2 ANQGSEA. Trimming left V 4 bases short and J 1 base short, with 22 bases between.

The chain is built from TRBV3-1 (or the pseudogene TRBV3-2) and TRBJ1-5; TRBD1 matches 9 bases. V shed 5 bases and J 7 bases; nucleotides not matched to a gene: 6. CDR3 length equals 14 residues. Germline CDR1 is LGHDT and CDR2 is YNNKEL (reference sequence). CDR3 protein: CASSSTGGSQPQHF. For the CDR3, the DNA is TGTGCCAGCAGCTCCACAGGGGGCTCGCAGCCCCAGCATTTT.

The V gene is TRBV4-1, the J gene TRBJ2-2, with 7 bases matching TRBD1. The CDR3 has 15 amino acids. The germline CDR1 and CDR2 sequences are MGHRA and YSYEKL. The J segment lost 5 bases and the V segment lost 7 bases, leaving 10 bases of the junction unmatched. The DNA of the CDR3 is TGCGCCAGCAAACAGGGGTGGGTGAGAACCGGGGAGCTGTTTTTT. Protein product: CASKQGWVRTGELFF.

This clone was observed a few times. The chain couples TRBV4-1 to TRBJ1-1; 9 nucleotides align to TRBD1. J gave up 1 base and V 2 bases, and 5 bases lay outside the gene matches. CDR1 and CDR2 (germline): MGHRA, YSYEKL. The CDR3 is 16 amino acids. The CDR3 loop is CASSQRTGESNTEAFF. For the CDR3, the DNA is TGCGCCAGCAGCCAAAGGACAGGGGAGTCGAACACTGAAGCTTTCTTT.

CDR3 sequence: CASSFAENTEAFF. The CDR3 DNA follows: TGCGCCAGCAGCTTTGCGGAAAACACTGAAGCTTTCTTT. The chain combines TRBV5-1 with TRBJ1-1; D gene uncertain. Germline V CDR1 and CDR2: SGHRS, YFSETQ. The CDR3 has 13 amino acids. Trimming left V 2 bases short and J 2 bases short, with 7 bases between. Combining the CDR3 with reference TRBV5-1 and TRBJ1-1 gives the whole variable domain KAGVTQTPRYLIKTRGQQVTLSCSPISGHRSVSWYQQTPGQGLQFLFEYFSETQRNKGNFPGRFSGRQFSNSRSEMNVSTLELGDSALYLCASSFAENTEAFFGQGTRLTVV.

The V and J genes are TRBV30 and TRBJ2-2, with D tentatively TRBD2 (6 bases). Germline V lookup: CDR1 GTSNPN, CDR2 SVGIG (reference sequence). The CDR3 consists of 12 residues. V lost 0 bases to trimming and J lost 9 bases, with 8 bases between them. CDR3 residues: CAWSVRGRELFF. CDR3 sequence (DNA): TGTGCCTGGAGTGTACGGGGGAGGGAGCTGTTTTTT.

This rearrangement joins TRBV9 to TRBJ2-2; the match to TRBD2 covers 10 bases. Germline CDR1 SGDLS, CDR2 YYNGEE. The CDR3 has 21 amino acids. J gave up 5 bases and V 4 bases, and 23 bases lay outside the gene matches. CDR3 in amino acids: CASSSRRAPGERGGRTGELFF. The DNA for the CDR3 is TGTGCCAGCAGCTCTCGTAGGGCCCCGGGGGAGCGGGGGGGCCGGACCGGGGAGCTGTTTTTT.

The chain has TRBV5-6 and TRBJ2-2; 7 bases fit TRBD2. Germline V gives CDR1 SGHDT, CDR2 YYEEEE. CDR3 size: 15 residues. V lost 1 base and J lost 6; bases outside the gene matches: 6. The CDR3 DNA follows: TGTGCCAGCAGCTTGCGTCAACGGGGGGCCGGGGAGCTGTTTTTT. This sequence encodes CASSLRQRGAGELFF.

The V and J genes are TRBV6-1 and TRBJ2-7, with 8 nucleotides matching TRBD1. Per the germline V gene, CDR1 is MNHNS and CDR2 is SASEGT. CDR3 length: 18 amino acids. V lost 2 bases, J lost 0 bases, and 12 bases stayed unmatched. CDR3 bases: TGTGCCAGCAGTGAATCTCCAGTAATGGGGACAGGCTCCTACGAGCAGTACTTC. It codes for CASSESPVMGTGSYEQYF.